This TCR beta chain originates from a study of CD8 T cells in ankylosing spondylitis. Broader study findings: Significant enrichment of disease-linked clones was reported in matched ankylosing spondylitis synovial fluid.

TCRdb reanalysed the 5' RACE reads using MiXCR and keeps one entry per CDR3 protein. The profile shows 200,000 to 300,000 distinct CDR3 sequences, about 11% of them singletons. Of note for this clonotype: The antigen is unknown.

Germline CDR1 is SNHLY and CDR2 is FYNNEI. The V gene lost 10 bases and the J gene lost 3 bases, with 21 bases spanning the gap. This CDR3 region has 16 residues. This TCR came from a male donor with ankylosing spondylitis or in good health (not recorded which). This sequence joins TRBV2 and TRBJ2-2; D possibly corresponds to TRBD2 (7 bases). Sequencing was performed on blood, either unsorted or a sorted T cell fraction (not recorded which). CDR3 bases: TGTGCCACCTCCCCGGGGAGGGGGTGGCACACCGGGGAGCTGTTTTTT. Protein sequence: CATSPGRGWHTGELFF.